A single sample is the source of the 20 T cell receptor beta chains below, sequenced in a study of T cells in Graves' hyperthyroidism and ophthalmopathy. RNA transcripts yielded amplified TCR beta CDR3 regions. Carried out on the TCR CDR3, a first-round RT-PCR used the HTBI primer set. TCRdb re-derived calls from the multiplex PCR reads in MiXCR, one entry per CDR3 protein. The repertoire holds a few hundred thousand distinct CDR3 sequences, with approximately 19% as singletons. Input material: blood. The receptors here all came from a woman aged 18-35 years with Graves' hyperthyroidism.

This clonotype was detected only a few times. The V call is TRBV2, the J call TRBJ2-6; 7 bases are shared with TRBD1. The CDR3 sequence is 16 residues long. V shed 8 bases and J 1 base; nucleotides not matched to a gene: 8. Germline values: CDR1 SNHLY, CDR2 FYNNEI. In DNA, the CDR3 is TGTGCCAGCCGGGACAGCTTCTATTCTGGGGCCAACGTCCTGACTTTC. Amino acids: CASRDSFYSGANVLTF.

As to this clonotype: It may be a read error: a sequence one base away is much more abundant. The chain recombines TRBV27 with TRBJ1-1; TRBD1 matches 8 bases. Germline CDR1 reads MNHEY; CDR2 reads SMNVEV (reference sequence). The J segment lost 11 bases and the V segment lost 5 bases, leaving 13 bases of the junction unmatched. The CDR3 has 14 residues. The CDR3 loop reads CASSQDRGGVEAFF. For the CDR3, the DNA is TGTGCCAGCAGTCAAGACAGGGGAGGGGTAGAGGCTTTCTTT.

This clonotype was observed a handful of times. The V and J genes are TRBV7-6 and TRBJ2-2; the match to TRBD1 covers 8 bases. The germline gives CDR1 SGHVS, CDR2 FNYEAQ. There are 15 residues in the CDR3. Trimming cost V 5 bases and J 5 bases; bases outside gene matches: 7. The CDR3 loop reads CASSARQGRTGELFF. The CDR3 coding sequence is TGTGCCAGCAGCGCCCGACAGGGGAGGACCGGGGAGCTGTTTTTT.

This clonotype was recorded many times. This chain uses TRBV28 with TRBJ2-6, with D unresolved. The ends were cut back, 2 bases at V and 0 bases at J, with 8 bases in the middle. Per germline, CDR1 MDHEN and CDR2 SYDVKM. This CDR3 has 16 residues. The CDR3 here is CASSLVDRSGANVLTF. The CDR3 bases are TGTGCCAGCAGTTTAGTAGACCGCTCTGGGGCCAACGTCCTGACTTTC. Full variable domain (missing parts from reference TRBV28 and TRBJ2-6): DVKVTQSSRYLVKRTGEKVFLECVQDMDHENMFWYRQDPGLGLRLIYFSYDVKMKEKGDIPEGYSVSREKKERFSLILESASTNQTSMYLCASSLVDRSGANVLTFGAGSRLTVL.

There are many counts of this clonotype. This chain joins TRBV7-8 and TRBJ1-1; 7 nucleotides line up with TRBD1. Germline values: CDR1 SGHVS, CDR2 FQNEAQ. The CDR3 contains 15 residues. V shed 4 bases, J shed 4 bases, and the junction held 9 bases outside the gene matches. The CDR3 nucleotides are TGTGCCAGCAGCTGGGGACAGTCTTTGGTCACTGAAGCTTTCTTT. Its protein is CASSWGQSLVTEAFF.

At least ten counts were recorded for this clonotype. The chain has TRBV29-1 and TRBJ1-5; D uncertain. Germline values: CDR1 SQVTM, CDR2 ANQGSEA. Deletions cut 7 bases from V and 5 bases from J, with 12 bases between. The CDR3 is 12 amino acids. This chain's CDR3 is CSARDGDQPQHF. The CDR3 bases are TGCAGCGCTCGAGACGGGGATCAGCCCCAGCATTTT.

This clonotype occurred many times. A much larger clone lies one base from this, so it may be a read error. The chain recombines TRBV27 with TRBJ1-1; a possible D gene is TRBD1 (5 bases). In germline, CDR1 is MNHEY, CDR2 SMNVEV (reference sequence). V lost 3 bases to trimming and J lost 4 bases, with 9 bases between them. The CDR3 runs 13 residues. The CDR3, as DNA: TGTGCCAGCAGTTTCGAGGGGATCACTGAAGCTTTCTTT. Translation gives CASSFEGITEAFF.

The chain employs TRBV3-1 and TRBJ1-5; D is ambiguous. V was pared by 4 bases and J by 4 bases, with 8 bases between. Germline CDR1 and CDR2: LGHDT and YNNKEL (reference sequence). The CDR3 runs to 13 residues. CDR3 loop: CASSRRENQPQHF. The CDR3 region has the DNA TGTGCCAGCAGCCGGCGGGAGAATCAGCCCCAGCATTTT.

This clonotype was observed many times. The chain couples TRBV25-1 to TRBJ1-3, with D tentatively TRBD1 (6 bases). The CDR3 runs to 15 residues. Germline-derived CDR1 and CDR2 are MGHDK and SYGVNS. V lost 3 bases to trimming and J lost 3 bases, with 12 bases between them. The CDR3 sequence is CASSERDTGGNTIYF. CDR3 DNA: TGTGCCAGCAGTGAGCGGGACACGGGTGGAAACACCATATATTTT.

This clonotype came up many times. The chain has TRBV10-2 and TRBJ2-2; D is ambiguous. V was trimmed by 2 bases and J by 6 bases, leaving 13 bases between them. The CDR3 runs 15 residues. CDR1 and CDR2 (germline): WSHSY, SAAADI. The CDR3 loop is CASSEIKAISGELFF. DNA of the CDR3: TGCGCCAGCAGTGAGATTAAAGCCATCTCCGGGGAGCTGTTTTTT.

This clonotype came up many times. This chain uses TRBV20-1 with TRBJ1-1; possible D gene TRBD1, 5 bases. This CDR3 is built from 12 residues. From germline, CDR1 is DFQATT and CDR2 SNEGSKA (reference sequence). V was clipped by 6 bases and J by 1 base, with 9 bases between them. The CDR3 loop is CSAPDRNTEAFF. CDR3 nucleotides: TGCAGTGCCCCAGACAGGAACACTGAAGCTTTCTTT.

In its sample, this clonotype was seen many times. The chain joins TRBV6-1 to TRBJ1-5; TRBD1 agrees at 7 bases. CDR3 length equals 13 residues. Germline loops: CDR1 MNHNS, CDR2 SASEGT. With V trimmed by 6 bases and J by 3 bases, 2 bases remained unmatched. The CDR3 bases are TGTGCCAGCAGGGGACAGCCCAATCAGCCCCAGCATTTT. Encoded protein: CASRGQPNQPQHF.

The table lists this clonotype with a few counts. The V call is TRBV25-1, the J call TRBJ1-1; 7 bases are a match to TRBD1. CDR3 length: 14 residues. V was clipped by 8 bases and J by 0 bases; unmatched bases: 6. Germline V CDR1 and CDR2: MGHDK, SYGVNS. CDR3 nucleotide sequence: TGTGCCAGCCGCCTCAGGGGGTTGAACACTGAAGCTTTCTTT. This codes for CASRLRGLNTEAFF.

This clonotype was counted at least ten times. The chain has TRBV7-2 and TRBJ2-7; no firm D call. Germline CDR1 is SGHTA and CDR2 is FQGNSA. This CDR3 spans 13 amino acids. The V end was cut by 5 bases, the J end by 2 bases, with 10 bases between. The CDR3 region is CASSPPETYEQYF. For the CDR3, the DNA is TGTGCCAGCAGCCCCCCGGAAACCTACGAGCAGTACTTC.

This clonotype was seen more than once but under ten times. This chain links TRBV5-4 with TRBJ1-2; D gene uncertain. CDR1 SGHNT and CDR2 YYREEE come from the germline V gene (reference sequence). CDR3 length: 14 residues. V was clipped by 2 bases and J by 7 bases, with 15 bases between them. The CDR3 region has the DNA TGTGCCAGCAGCTTACTCGACCAAGAACGTGGCTACACCTTC. Encoded protein: CASSLLDQERGYTF.

The sample holds a few counts of this clonotype. The genes are TRBV4-1 and TRBJ2-2, with D tentatively TRBD2 (5 bases). CDR1 and CDR2 (germline): MGHRA, YSYEKL. Trimming stripped 2 bases from V and 8 bases from J, with 15 bases between. This CDR3 comprises 15 residues. The CDR3 is CASSQRVAGPGELFF. CDR3 DNA: TGCGCCAGCAGCCAAAGAGTCGCGGGCCCAGGGGAGCTGTTTTTT.

This clonotype was seen many times. Possible read error: a much larger clone is one base away. V gene TRBV13 combines with J gene TRBJ1-5; no reliable D call. From germline, CDR1 is PRHDT and CDR2 FYEKMQ (reference sequence). V dropped 2 bases and J dropped 5 bases, with 4 bases sitting between them. The CDR3 length is 12 residues. The CDR3 region is CASSLWDQPQHF. In DNA, the CDR3 is TGTGCCAGCAGCTTATGGGATCAGCCCCAGCATTTT.

This clonotype was seen at least ten times. The rearrangement uses TRBV18 and TRBJ1-5; TRBD1 matches 8 bases. Germline CDR1 is KGHSH and CDR2 is LQKENI. This CDR3 contains 14 residues. V gave up 3 bases and J gave up 11 bases; unmatched junction bases: 9. The CDR3 DNA is TGTGCCAGCTCACCGGGACAGGAACAAGGATCCCAGCATTTT. This gives the protein CASSPGQEQGSQHF.

This clonotype was seen repeatedly, ten times or more. This chain links TRBV27 with TRBJ2-5, with 10 bases matching TRBD2. The CDR3 contains 15 residues. Germline-derived CDR1 and CDR2 are MNHEY and SMNVEV (reference sequence). Trimming took 5 bases from V and 1 from J; bases not matched to a gene: 4. In DNA, the CDR3 is TGTGCCAGCAGTGGGGGACTAGCGTCCCAAGAGACCCAGTACTTC. Amino acid sequence: CASSGGLASQETQYF.

V gene TRBV5-5 combines with J gene TRBJ2-7; D may match TRBD1 or TRBD2 (5 bases each). Germline V gene lookup returns CDR1 SGHKS and CDR2 YYEKEE (reference sequence). V was trimmed by 4 bases and J by 2 bases, leaving 13 bases between them. There are 14 residues in the CDR3. CDR3 sequence (DNA): TGTGCCAGCAGCCTCCGGGACGGGGCCTACGAGCAGTACGTC. It yields the protein CASSLRDGAYEQYV.